A single count supports the clone carrying this T cell receptor beta chain. This entry belongs to a study of cytomegalovirus exposure and HLA in healthy donors. CDR1 and CDR2 from the germline V gene are MGHRA and YSYEKL. V lost 1 base and J 4 bases, leaving 10 bases between the germline ends. This CDR3 is 14 amino acids long. The PCR made use of 60 Vbeta and 13 Jbeta primers. Assay used: immunoSEQ multiplex PCR; TCRdb lists only in-frame clones, some missing. This sample has over 70,000 clones; approximately 60% occur once, and the top ten carry 20% to 25%. V and J are TRBV4-1 and TRBJ2-5; possible D gene TRBD2, 6 bases. The sample taken for sequencing was PBMCs. The sequence derives from a woman aged 45-60 years in good health and CMV-seropositive. The CDR3 loop reads CASSQVGGGETQYF. As DNA, the CDR3 is TGCGCCAGCAGCCAAGTGGGAGGAGGAGAGACCCAGTACTTC.